This T cell receptor (beta chain) emerged from a study of regulatory T cells in long-lasting Graves disease. This CDR3 comprises 14 residues. Deletions cut 8 bases from V and 2 bases from J, with 16 bases between. Germline CDR1 reads MNHEY; CDR2 reads SMNVEV (reference sequence). According to the study, TCR beta libraries were built with iRepertoire HTBI primers and CDR3-region Arm-PCR. In TCRdb, the multiplex PCR reads were re-called with MiXCR into one record per CDR3 protein. This table holds approximately 290,000 distinct CDR3 sequences, roughly a fifth found once. As for time point: persistent/refractory GD, antithyroid drugs over 5 years with positive TRAb. The TCR library was made from RNA that had been extracted from PBMCs in TRIzol. Findings and caveats of the study: Gene preferences differed: TRBV28, TRBJ1-2, TRBJ2-5 in persistent cases.

This clonotype appeared many times. The antigen is unknown. The chain is built from TRBV27 and TRBJ2-7; D unresolved. This receptor was identified in a female donor with Graves disease. The sequencing here drew on peripheral blood mononuclear cells (PBMCs), taken when the disease was refractory, from a patient treated with antithyroid drugs. The CDR3 coding sequence is TGTGCCAGCGCTGACAACCTCCCTCCCTACGAGCAGTACTTC. Protein: CASADNLPPYEQYF.